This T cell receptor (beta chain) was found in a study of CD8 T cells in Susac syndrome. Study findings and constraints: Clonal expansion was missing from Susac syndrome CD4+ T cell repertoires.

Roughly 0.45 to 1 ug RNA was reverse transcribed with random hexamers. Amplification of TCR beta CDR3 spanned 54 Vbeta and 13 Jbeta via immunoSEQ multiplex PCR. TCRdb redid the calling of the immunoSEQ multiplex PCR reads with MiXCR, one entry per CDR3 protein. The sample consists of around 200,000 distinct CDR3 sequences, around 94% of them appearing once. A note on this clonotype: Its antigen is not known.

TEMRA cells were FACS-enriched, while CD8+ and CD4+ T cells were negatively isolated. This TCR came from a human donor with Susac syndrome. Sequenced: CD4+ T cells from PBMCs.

CDR3 sequence (DNA): TGTGCCAGTAGAACCTTGGACAGGGGAGTTGGTGGCTACACCTTC. It is translated as CASRTLDRGVGGYTF. The chain combines TRBV19 with TRBJ1-2, with 9 bases identical to TRBD1. The germline gives CDR1 LNHDA, CDR2 SQIVND (reference sequence). This CDR3 has 15 residues. The V segment lost 6 bases and the J segment 7 bases; nucleotides outside the gene matches: 12.